These 6 T cell receptor beta chains were all obtained from the same sample, sequenced in a study of blood T cells in healthy people across ages. Alongside a J-beta primer mix, a sample-barcoded 5' primer served in a second PCR lasting about 6 to 12 cycles. Each CDR3 protein gets one entry after TCRdb re-called the 5' RACE reads with MiXCR. The repertoire has about 970,000 distinct CDR3 sequences, approximately 50% of them found once; the top ten carry 20% to 25%. Sequencing used blood. The receptor source for this set is an older woman in good health.

For this clonotype: Mismatch with germline at one junction end may stem from a read error. The V and J genes are TRBV7-2 and TRBJ2-7; D gene uncertain. Germline loops: CDR1 SGHTA, CDR2 FQGNSA. This CDR3 has 12 amino acids. The CDR3 is CAGSPDPYEQYF. The CDR3 region has the DNA TGTGCCGGCAGCCCCGACCCCTACGAGCAGTACTTC.

The chain links TRBV2 to TRBJ2-5; D might be TRBD1 (6 bases). Germline lookup yields CDR1 SNHLY and CDR2 FYNNEI. The CDR3 consists of 13 residues. V lost 3 bases and J 5 bases, leaving 10 bases between the germline ends. The CDR3 DNA reads as TGTGCCAGCAGTGACAGGGGATGGGAGACCCAGTACTTC. It is translated as CASSDRGWETQYF.

Written as DNA, the CDR3 is TGTGCCACCAGCAGAGATCAGCGGGTTAGCGGCTCTGGGGCCAACGTCCTGACTTTC. As protein: CATSRDQRVSGSGANVLTF. This sequence joins TRBV15 and TRBJ2-6; possible D gene TRBD2, 6 bases. Germline values: CDR1 LNHNV, CDR2 YYDKDF (reference sequence). Deletions cut 0 bases from V and 0 bases from J, with 15 bases between. This CDR3 is 19 amino acids long.

This clonotype appeared a single time. A much larger clone lies a single base off, so this may be a read error. The V and J genes are TRBV29-1 and TRBJ2-7; 7 positions match TRBD2. The germline V gene has CDR1 SQVTM and CDR2 ANQGSEA. The length of the CDR3 is 11 residues. The CDR3, as DNA: TGCGGCGTTTCGGGGGGCTACGAGCAGTACTTC. Residues: CGVSGGYEQYF.

This clonotype has only a few counts. The chain joins TRBV4-3 to TRBJ2-7, with 8 bases aligning to TRBD2. V shed 0 bases, J shed 7 bases, and the junction held 17 bases outside the gene matches. Per the germline V gene, CDR1 is LGHNA and CDR2 is YSLEER. The CDR3 sequence is 18 residues long. CDR3 nucleotide sequence: TGCGCCAGCAGCCAAGATCGAGCGGGAGCTTCTACCTCGGGGGAGCAGTACTTC. Its protein is CASSQDRAGASTSGEQYF.

The chain uses TRBV29-1 and TRBJ2-4; D gene unclear. Germline V gene lookup returns CDR1 SQVTM and CDR2 ANQGSEA. Deletions cut 7 bases from V and 1 base from J, with 17 bases between. The CDR3 runs 15 residues. In DNA, the CDR3 is TGCAGCGCCGTGGATAAGAGGAACGCCAAAAACATTCAGTACTTC. Protein sequence: CSAVDKRNAKNIQYF.